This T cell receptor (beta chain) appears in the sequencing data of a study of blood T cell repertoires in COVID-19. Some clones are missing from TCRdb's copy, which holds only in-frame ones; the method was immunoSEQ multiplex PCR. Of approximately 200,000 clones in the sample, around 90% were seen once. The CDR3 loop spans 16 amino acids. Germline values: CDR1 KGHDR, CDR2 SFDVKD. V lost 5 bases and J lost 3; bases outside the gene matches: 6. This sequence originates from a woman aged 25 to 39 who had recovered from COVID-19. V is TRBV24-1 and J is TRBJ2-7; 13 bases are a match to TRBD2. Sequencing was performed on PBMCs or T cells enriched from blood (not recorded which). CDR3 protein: CATSGSGTSGIYEQYF. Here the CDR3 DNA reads TGTGCCACCAGTGGTTCCGGGACTAGCGGGATCTACGAGCAGTACTTC.